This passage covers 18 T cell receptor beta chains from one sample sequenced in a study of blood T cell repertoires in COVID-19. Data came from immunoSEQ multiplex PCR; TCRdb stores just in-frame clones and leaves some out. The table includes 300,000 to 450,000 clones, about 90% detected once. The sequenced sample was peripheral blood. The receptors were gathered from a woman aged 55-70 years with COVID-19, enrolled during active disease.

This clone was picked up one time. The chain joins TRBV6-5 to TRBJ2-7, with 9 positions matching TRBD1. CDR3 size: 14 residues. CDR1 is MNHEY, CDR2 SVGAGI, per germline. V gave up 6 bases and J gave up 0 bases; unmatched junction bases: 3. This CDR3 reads CASRRTGDSYEQYF. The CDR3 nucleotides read TGTGCCAGCAGGCGGACAGGGGACTCCTACGAGCAGTACTTC.

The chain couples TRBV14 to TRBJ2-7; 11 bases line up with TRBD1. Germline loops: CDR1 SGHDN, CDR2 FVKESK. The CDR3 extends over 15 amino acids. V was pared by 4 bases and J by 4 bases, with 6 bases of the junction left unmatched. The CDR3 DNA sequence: TGTGCCAGCAGCCCCCGGACAGGGGGCGCGTACGAGCAGTACTTC. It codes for CASSPRTGGAYEQYF.

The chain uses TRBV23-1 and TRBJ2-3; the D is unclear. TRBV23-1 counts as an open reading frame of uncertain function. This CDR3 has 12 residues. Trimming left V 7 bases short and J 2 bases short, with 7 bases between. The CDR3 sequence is CASKTNTDTQYF. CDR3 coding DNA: TGCGCCAGCAAAACTAACACAGATACGCAGTATTTT.

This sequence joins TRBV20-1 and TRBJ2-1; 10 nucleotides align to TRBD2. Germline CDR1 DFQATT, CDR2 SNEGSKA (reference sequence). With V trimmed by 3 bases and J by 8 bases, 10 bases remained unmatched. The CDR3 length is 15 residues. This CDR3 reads CSASLSGGASYEQFF. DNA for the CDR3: TGCAGTGCTAGTTTAAGCGGGGGGGCTTCGTATGAGCAGTTCTTC.

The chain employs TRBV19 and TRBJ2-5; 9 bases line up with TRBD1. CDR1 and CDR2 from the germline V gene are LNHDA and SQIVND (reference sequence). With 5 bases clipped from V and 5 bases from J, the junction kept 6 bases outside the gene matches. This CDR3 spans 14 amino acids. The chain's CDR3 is CASSGTGLGETQYF. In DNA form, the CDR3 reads TGTGCCAGTAGTGGGACAGGGCTGGGGGAGACCCAGTACTTC.

DNA for the CDR3: TGCAGTGCTAGGGAGGGGGATACGCAGTATTTT. It is translated as CSAREGDTQYF. This chain joins TRBV20-1 and TRBJ2-3, with D possibly matching TRBD2 (6 bases). This CDR3 contains 11 residues. Trimming pared 3 bases from V and 6 bases from J, leaving 7 bases between. CDR1 DFQATT and CDR2 SNEGSKA come from the germline V gene (reference sequence).

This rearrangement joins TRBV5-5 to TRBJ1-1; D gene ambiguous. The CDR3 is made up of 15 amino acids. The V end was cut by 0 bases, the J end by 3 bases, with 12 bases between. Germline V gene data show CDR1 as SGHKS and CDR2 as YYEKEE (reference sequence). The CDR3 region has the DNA TGTGCCAGCAGCTTGGGAACGGTGTTGGACACTGAAGCTTTCTTT. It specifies CASSLGTVLDTEAFF.

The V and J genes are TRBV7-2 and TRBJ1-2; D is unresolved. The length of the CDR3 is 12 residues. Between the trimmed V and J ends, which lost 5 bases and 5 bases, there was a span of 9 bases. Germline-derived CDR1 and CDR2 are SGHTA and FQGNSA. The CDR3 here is CASSRGVYGYTF. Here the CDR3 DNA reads TGTGCCAGCAGCCGGGGAGTTTATGGCTACACCTTC.

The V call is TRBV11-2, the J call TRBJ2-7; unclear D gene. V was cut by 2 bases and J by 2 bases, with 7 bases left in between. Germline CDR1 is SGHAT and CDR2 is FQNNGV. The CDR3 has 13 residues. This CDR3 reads CASSLNTPYEQYF. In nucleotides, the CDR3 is TGTGCCAGCAGCTTAAACACCCCCTACGAGCAGTACTTC.

The CDR3 is CSASQVPDTQYF. The CDR3, as DNA: TGCAGTGCTAGTCAGGTCCCAGATACGCAGTATTTT. The J gene is TRBJ2-3, the V gene TRBV20-1; D gene uncertain. Trimming took 3 bases from V and 4 from J, leaving 8 bases between them. This CDR3 is built from 12 residues. Germline V gives CDR1 DFQATT, CDR2 SNEGSKA (reference sequence).

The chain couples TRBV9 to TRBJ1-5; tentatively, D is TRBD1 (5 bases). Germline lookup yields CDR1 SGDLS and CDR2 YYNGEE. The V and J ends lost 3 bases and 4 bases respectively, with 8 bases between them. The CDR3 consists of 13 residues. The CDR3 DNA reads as TGTGCCAGCAGCGGAACAGGAAATCAGCCCCAGCATTTT. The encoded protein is CASSGTGNQPQHF.

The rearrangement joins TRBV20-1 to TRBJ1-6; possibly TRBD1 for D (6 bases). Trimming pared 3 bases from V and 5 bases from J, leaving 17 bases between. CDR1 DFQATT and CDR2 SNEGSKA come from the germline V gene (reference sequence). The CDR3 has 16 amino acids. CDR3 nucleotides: TGCAGTGCTAGTAGACCCTGGGGACATAATAATTCACCCCTCCACTTT. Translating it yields CSASRPWGHNNSPLHF.

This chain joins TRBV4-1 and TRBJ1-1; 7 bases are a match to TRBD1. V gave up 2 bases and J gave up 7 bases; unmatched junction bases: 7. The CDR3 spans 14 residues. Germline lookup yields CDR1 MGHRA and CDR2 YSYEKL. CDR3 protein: CASSQPTGIGEAFF. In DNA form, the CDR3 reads TGCGCCAGCAGCCAACCGACAGGGATCGGTGAAGCTTTCTTT.

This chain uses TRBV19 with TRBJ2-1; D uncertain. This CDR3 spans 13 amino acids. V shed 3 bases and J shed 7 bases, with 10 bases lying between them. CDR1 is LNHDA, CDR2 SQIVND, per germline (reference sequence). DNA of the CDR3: TGTGCCAGTAGTATTTTCCCCGGGAATGAGCAGTTCTTC. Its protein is CASSIFPGNEQFF. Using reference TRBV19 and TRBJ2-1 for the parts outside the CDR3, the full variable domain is DGGITQSPKYLFRKEGQNVTLSCEQNLNHDAMYWYRQDPGQGLRLIYYSQIVNDFQKGDIAEGYSVSREKKESFPLTVTSAQKNPTAFYLCASSIFPGNEQFFGPGTRLTVL.

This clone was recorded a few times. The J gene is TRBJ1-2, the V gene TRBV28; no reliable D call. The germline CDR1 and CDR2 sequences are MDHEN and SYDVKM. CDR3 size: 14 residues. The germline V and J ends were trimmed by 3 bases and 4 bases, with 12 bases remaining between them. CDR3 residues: CASSLSGGTYGYTF. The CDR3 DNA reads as TGTGCCAGCAGTTTGAGCGGTGGTACCTATGGCTACACCTTC.

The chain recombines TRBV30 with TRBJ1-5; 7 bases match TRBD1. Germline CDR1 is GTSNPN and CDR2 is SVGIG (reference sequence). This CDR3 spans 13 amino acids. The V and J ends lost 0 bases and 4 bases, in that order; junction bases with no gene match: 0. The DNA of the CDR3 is TGTGCCTGGAGTGTGACAGGGAATCAGCCCCAGCATTTT. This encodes CAWSVTGNQPQHF. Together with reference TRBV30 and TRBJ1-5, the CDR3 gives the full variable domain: SQTIHQWPATLVQPVGSPLSLECTVEGTSNPNLYWYRQAAGRGLQLLFYSVGIGQISSEVPQNLSASRPQDRQFILSSKKLLLSDSGFYLCAWSVTGNQPQHFGDGTRLSIL.

As DNA, the CDR3 is TGTGCCAGCAGGGGGACAGGGGTTAACGAGCAGTTCTTC. As protein: CASRGTGVNEQFF. The rearrangement uses TRBV12-3 or TRBV12-4 and TRBJ2-1; 10 bases line up with TRBD1. V dropped 6 bases and J dropped 10; count of bases not matched to a gene: 6. The CDR3 spans 13 residues.

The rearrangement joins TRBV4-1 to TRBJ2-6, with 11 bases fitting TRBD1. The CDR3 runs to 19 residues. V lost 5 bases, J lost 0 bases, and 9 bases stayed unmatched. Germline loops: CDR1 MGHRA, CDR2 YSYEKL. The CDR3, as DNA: TGCGCCAGCAGCAGTCGAGGACAGGGGGCGAGCTCTGGGGCCAACGTCCTGACTTTC. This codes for CASSSRGQGASSGANVLTF.